Sequencing of this TCR beta chain was carried out in a study of OX40 agonist ivuxolimab in advanced cancers. Study background: Partial responses, seen in three patients, involved one hepatocellular carcinoma and two cutaneous melanomas.

Repertoires were generated with immunoSEQ multiplex PCR, while TCRdb's copy carries only in-frame clones and drops some. The sample shows over 25,000 clones, roughly four fifths of them seen only once. Systemic immunosuppression or autoimmune disease history was grounds to exclude patients. From germline, CDR1 is SNHLY and CDR2 FYNNEI. The CDR3 is 13 residues long. The source was CD4+ or CD8+ T cells sorted from blood, collected in a trial of the OX40 agonist ivuxolimab. The genes are TRBV2 and TRBJ2-5; 10 bases agree with TRBD1. The DNA end is more similar to TRBJ2-7, so the J call may be wrong. This receptor was identified in an adult with an advanced solid tumor such as melanoma, head and neck, liver or kidney cancer. This chain's CDR3 is CATFRDRGNEQYF. The CDR3, as DNA: TGTGCCACCTTCCGGGACAGGGGCAACGAGCAGTACTTC.